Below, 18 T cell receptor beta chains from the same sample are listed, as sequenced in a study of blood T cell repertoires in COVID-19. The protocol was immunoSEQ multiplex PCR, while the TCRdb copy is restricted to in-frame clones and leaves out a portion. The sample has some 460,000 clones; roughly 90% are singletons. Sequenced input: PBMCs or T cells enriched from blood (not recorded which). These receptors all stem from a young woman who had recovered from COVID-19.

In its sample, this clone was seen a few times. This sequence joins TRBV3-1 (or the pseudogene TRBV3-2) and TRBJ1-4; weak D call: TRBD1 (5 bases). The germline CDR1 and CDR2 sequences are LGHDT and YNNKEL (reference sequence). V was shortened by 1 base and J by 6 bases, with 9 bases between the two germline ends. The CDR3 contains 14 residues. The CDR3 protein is CASSQAGQDEKLFF. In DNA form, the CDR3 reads TGTGCCAGCAGCCAAGCAGGGCAGGATGAAAAACTGTTTTTT.

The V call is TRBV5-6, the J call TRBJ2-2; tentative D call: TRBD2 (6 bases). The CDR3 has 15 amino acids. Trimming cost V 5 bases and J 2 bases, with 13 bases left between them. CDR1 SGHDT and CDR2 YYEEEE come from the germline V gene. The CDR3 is CASSLGTANTGELFF. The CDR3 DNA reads TGTGCCAGCAGTCTAGGGACTGCAAACACCGGGGAGCTGTTTTTT.

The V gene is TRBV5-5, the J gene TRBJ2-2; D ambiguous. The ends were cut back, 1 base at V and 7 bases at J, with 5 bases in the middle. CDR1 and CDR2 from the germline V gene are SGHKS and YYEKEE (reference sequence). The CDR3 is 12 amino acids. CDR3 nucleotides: TGTGCCAGCAGCTTGAATCTCGGGGAGCTGTTTTTT. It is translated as CASSLNLGELFF.

The CDR3 protein is CASRSRTSRNTIYF. The CDR3 coding sequence is TGCGCCAGCAGGTCCCGGACAAGCAGAAACACCATATATTTT. The chain combines TRBV10-2 with TRBJ1-3; TRBD1 is a possible D gene (5 bases). Germline V gene lookup returns CDR1 WSHSY and CDR2 SAAADI. Trimming shortened V by 6 bases and J by 5 bases, and 14 bases separated the two germline ends. The CDR3 sequence is 14 residues long.

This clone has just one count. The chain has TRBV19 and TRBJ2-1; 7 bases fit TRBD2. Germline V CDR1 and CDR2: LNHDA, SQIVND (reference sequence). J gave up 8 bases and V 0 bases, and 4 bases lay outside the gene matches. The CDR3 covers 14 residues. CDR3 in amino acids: CASSIEGGRHEQFF. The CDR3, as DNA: TGTGCCAGTAGTATAGAGGGAGGGAGGCATGAGCAGTTCTTC.

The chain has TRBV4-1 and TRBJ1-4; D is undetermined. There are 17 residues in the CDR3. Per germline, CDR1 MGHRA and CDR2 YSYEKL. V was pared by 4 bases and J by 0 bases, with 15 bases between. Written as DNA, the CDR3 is TGCGCCAGCAGCCGAGGGATGAGGTCCGCAACTAATGAAAAACTGTTTTTT. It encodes CASSRGMRSATNEKLFF.

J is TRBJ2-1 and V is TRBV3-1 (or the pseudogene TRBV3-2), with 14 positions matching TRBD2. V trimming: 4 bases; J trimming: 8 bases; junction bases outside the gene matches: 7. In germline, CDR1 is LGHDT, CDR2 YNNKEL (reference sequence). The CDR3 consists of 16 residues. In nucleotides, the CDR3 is TGTGCCAGCAGCCCTCAGGGACTAGCGGGGGCCTATGAGCAGTTCTTC. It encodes CASSPQGLAGAYEQFF.

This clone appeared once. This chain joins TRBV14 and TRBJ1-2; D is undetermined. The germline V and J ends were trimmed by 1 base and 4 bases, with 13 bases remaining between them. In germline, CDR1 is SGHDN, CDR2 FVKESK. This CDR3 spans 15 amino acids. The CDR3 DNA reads TGTGCCAGCAGCCAAGGGAGGGCCAGCCTCTATGGCTACACCTTC. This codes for CASSQGRASLYGYTF.

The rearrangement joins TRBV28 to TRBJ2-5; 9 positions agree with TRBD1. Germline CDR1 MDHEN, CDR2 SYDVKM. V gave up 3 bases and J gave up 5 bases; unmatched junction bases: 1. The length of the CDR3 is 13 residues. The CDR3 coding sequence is TGTGCCAGCAGTTTCGGACAGGGGGAGACCCAGTACTTC. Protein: CASSFGQGETQYF.

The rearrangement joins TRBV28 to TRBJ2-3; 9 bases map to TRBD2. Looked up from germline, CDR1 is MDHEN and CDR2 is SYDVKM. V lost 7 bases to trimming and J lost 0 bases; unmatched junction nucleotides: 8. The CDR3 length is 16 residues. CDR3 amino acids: CASIRTSGFSTDTQYF. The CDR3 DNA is TGTGCCAGCATAAGAACTAGCGGGTTCAGCACAGATACGCAGTATTTT. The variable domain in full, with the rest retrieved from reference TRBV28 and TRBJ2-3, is DVKVTQSSRYLVKRTGEKVFLECVQDMDHENMFWYRQDPGLGLRLIYFSYDVKMKEKGDIPEGYSVSREKKERFSLILESASTNQTSMYLCASIRTSGFSTDTQYFGPGTRLTVL.

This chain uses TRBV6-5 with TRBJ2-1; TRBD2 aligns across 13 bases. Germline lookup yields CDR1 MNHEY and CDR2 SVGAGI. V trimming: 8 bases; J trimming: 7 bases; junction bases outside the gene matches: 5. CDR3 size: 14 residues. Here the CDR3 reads CASGTSGGGNEQFF. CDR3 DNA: TGTGCCAGCGGAACTAGCGGGGGGGGGAATGAGCAGTTCTTC.

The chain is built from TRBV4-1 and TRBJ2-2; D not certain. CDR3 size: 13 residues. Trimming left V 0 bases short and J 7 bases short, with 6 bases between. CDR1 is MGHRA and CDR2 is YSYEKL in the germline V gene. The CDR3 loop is CASSQDPHGELFF. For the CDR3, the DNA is TGCGCCAGCAGCCAAGATCCCCACGGGGAGCTGTTTTTT.

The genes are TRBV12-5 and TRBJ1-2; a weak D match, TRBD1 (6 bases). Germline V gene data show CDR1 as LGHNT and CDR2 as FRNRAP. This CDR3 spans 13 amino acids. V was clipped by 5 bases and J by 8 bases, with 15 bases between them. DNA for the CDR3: TGTGCTAGTGGTCTATCATCAGGGGAAGGCTACACCTTC. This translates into CASGLSSGEGYTF.

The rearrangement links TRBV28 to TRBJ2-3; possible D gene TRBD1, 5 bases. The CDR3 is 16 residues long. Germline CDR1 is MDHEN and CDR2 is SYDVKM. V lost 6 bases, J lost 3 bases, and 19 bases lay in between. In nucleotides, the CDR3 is TGTGCCAGCAGCCGCCTCGTCCAAGGGGTGACAGATACGCAGTATTTT. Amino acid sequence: CASSRLVQGVTDTQYF.

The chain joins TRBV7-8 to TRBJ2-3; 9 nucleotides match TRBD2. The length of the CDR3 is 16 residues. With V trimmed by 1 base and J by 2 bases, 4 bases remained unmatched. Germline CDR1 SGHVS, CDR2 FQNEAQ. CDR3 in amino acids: CASSLGAGGHTDTQYF. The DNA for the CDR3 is TGTGCCAGCAGCTTAGGAGCGGGGGGTCACACAGATACGCAGTATTTT.

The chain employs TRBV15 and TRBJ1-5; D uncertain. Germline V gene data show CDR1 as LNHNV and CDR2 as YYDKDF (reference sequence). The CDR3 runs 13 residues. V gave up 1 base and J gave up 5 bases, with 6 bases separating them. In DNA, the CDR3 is TGTGCCACCAGCAGAGGGCCCGATCAGCCCCAGCATTTT. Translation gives CATSRGPDQPQHF.

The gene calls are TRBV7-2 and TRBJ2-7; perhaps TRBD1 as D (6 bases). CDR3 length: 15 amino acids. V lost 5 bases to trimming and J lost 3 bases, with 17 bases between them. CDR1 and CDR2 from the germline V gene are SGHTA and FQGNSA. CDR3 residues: CASSRIQQGIYEQYF. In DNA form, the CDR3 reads TGTGCCAGCAGCCGGATTCAACAGGGAATCTACGAGCAGTACTTC. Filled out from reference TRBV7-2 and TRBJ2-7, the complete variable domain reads GAGVSQSPSNKVTEKGKDVELRCDPISGHTALYWYRQSLGQGLEFLIYFQGNSAPDKSGLPSDRFSAERTGGSVSTLTIQRTQQEDSAVYLCASSRIQQGIYEQYFGPGTRLTVT.

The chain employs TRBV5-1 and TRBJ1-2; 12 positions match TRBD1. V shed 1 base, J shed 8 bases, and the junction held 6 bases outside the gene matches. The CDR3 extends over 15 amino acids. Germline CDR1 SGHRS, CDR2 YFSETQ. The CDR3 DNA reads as TGCGCCAGCAGCTTGAGATCGGGGACAGGGGGCGGCTACACCTTC. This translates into CASSLRSGTGGGYTF.